Included here is one T cell receptor beta chain sequence, with context. CDR3 length: 12 residues. Germline V gives CDR1 MGHDK, CDR2 SYGVNS. The V end was cut by 2 bases, the J end by 8 bases, with 6 bases between. These data are taken from a study of blood T cell repertoires in COVID-19. Across the whole study: T cells, B-cell-depleted T cells, or PBMCs supplied cDNA or gDNA.

The method was immunoSEQ multiplex PCR; TCRdb's version includes in-frame clones alone and lacks a portion of them. The sample shows around 100,000 clones, 75% to 90% of them seen only once. The sequence derives from a man older than 75 with acute or convalescent COVID-19. V is TRBV25-1 and J is TRBJ2-2; D unresolved. The sequenced sample consisted of peripheral blood. This CDR3 reads CASSERRGELFF. The CDR3 nucleotides are TGTGCCAGCAGTGAACGGCGGGGGGAGCTGTTTTTT.